This T cell receptor beta chain was sequenced in a study of blood T cell repertoires in COVID-19. Seattle patients were enrolled during active infection and followed longitudinally. Sequencing used immunoSEQ multiplex PCR; TCRdb keeps in-frame clones, though not all of them. Of about 500,000 clones listed, 75% to 90% are singletons. The TCR originated in a man between 18 and 29 years old with COVID-19, enrolled during active disease. The material sequenced was peripheral blood.

DNA of the CDR3: TGTGCCAGCAGCTTAATAACAGATACGCAGTATTTT. This translates into CASSLITDTQYF. V is TRBV7-3 and J is TRBJ2-3; D is uncertain. CDR1 is SGHTA, CDR2 FQGTGA, per germline. Trimming stripped 1 base from V and 3 bases from J, with 2 bases between. This CDR3 has 12 residues.